A selection of T cell receptor beta chains follows, all from one sample in a study of T cells after somatic rescue of genetic block. The data were produced by immunoSEQ multiplex PCR, yet TCRdb's version contains in-frame clones alone and is incomplete. The sample has 95,000 to 120,000 clones, about 93% seen once; the top ten hold approximately 1.5%. Sequences were obtained from peripheral blood mononuclear cells (PBMCs). The receptor set was obtained from a woman aged 18-29 years. The conserved cysteine and the conserved F or W are not part of the CDR3 here. Where a row states a size, it is once, few, many or the class of an expanded clone; other rows omit it.

clone size,V gene,J gene,CDR3 protein
-,TRBV9,TRBJ2-1,ASSVKAGQVSLDEQF
-,TRBV18,TRBJ2-2,ASSPRTTGELF
-,TRBV6-1,TRBJ1-1,ASSERAQGGTEAF
few,TRBV7-6,TRBJ1-6,ASSPADREVMNSPLH
-,TRBV7-3,TRBJ2-1,ASSLTSGAPLSEQF
-,TRBV6-5,TRBJ2-7,ASGTSGSHEQY
-,TRBV10-3,TRBJ2-5,ATRTSGETQY
once,TRBV7-9,TRBJ1-2,ASSRPDPANYGYT
-,TRBV5-4,TRBJ1-6,ASSARGTGPSPLH
-,TRBV7-8,TRBJ2-7,ASSLGWMYEQY
-,TRBV7-7,TRBJ2-5,ASSPGGGGKPQETQY
-,TRBV19,TRBJ1-2,ATLEDRGSPLSYT
-,TRBV28,TRBJ2-1,ASSSHGLAGGDEQF
few,TRBV25-1,TRBJ1-5,ASSGLGSNQPQH
-,TRBV6-5,TRBJ2-7,ASRTSAYEQY
few,TRBV7-2,TRBJ2-1,ASTPWSLAGNEQF
-,TRBV7-9,TRBJ1-3,ASSLRPTSSGNTIY
-,TRBV7-8,TRBJ1-2,ASSSGGRGGYGYT
-,TRBV4-2,TRBJ1-1,ASSQVAAMNTEAF
-,TRBV5-1,TRBJ1-4,ASSLARTSGEKLF
-,TRBV30,TRBJ2-2,AWKKEPLNTGELF
-,TRBV7-9,TRBJ2-3,ASSGRLAGGTDTQY
-,TRBV14,TRBJ1-1,ASSQDRVRSEAF
-,TRBV27,TRBJ1-2,ASSLQVWGNYGYT
-,TRBV6-5,TRBJ1-5,ASSYSGTGNQPQH
-,TRBV30,TRBJ1-2,AWSGTGSYGYT
-,TRBV5-4,TRBJ1-1,ASSLAAGANTEAF
once,TRBV15,TRBJ1-1,ATSRSGQGSTEAF